The rows below give T cell receptor beta chains drawn from one sample of a study of cytomegalovirus exposure and HLA in healthy donors. The protocol was immunoSEQ multiplex PCR, while the TCRdb copy is restricted to in-frame clones and leaves out a portion. The sample lists over 85,000 clones; about 92% were seen once. Sequencing was performed on PBMCs. The source of these receptors is a woman between 18 and 29 years old in good health and CMV-seronegative. CDR3s include the opening cysteine and the closing phenylalanine or tryptophan. D genes are given only for firm matches. Rows may omit the clone size; those that give it use once, few, many or a size class.

V	J	D	length	size	CDR3	DNA
TRBV28	TRBJ2-7	TRBD2	14	NA	CASSPGGIPYEQYF	TGTGCCAGCTCCCCGGGGGGGATACCCTACGAGCAGTACTTC
TRBV11-2	TRBJ1-4	TRBD1	14	NA	CASSLGQGAEKLFF	TGTGCCAGCAGCTTAGGCCAGGGGGCGGAAAAACTGTTTTTT
TRBV10-3	TRBJ2-6	NA	15	NA	CAISESLEFTNVLTF	TGTGCCATCAGTGAGTCGTTGGAGTTTACCAACGTCCTGACTTTC
TRBV21-1	TRBJ1-5	NA	19	NA	CASSKGNRQQSYSNQPQHF	TGTGCCAGCAGCAAAGGAAATCGACAGCAATCCTATAGCAATCAGCCCCAGCATTTT
TRBV5-6	TRBJ2-7	TRBD1	13	NA	CASSSQDRGQQYF	TGTGCCAGCAGCTCACAGGACAGGGGGCAGCAGTACTTC
TRBV27	TRBJ1-1	NA	14	NA	CASSLLQGNTEAFF	TGTGCCAGCAGTTTATTACAGGGGAACACTGAAGCTTTCTTT
TRBV28	TRBJ2-7	TRBD1	14	NA	CASSARDRVYEQYF	TGTGCCAGCAGTGCCCGGGACAGGGTCTACGAGCAGTACTTC
TRBV4-2	TRBJ2-2	NA	15	NA	CASSPFEAGGGELFF	TGTGCCAGCAGCCCCTTCGAGGCCGGAGGGGGGGAGCTGTTTTTT
TRBV19	TRBJ2-1	TRBD2	15	NA	CASSIDSGRRDEQFF	TGTGCCAGTAGTATAGATAGCGGGAGAAGGGATGAGCAGTTCTTC
TRBV28	TRBJ1-1	NA	12	NA	CASSTERTEAFF	TGTGCCAGCTCCACCGAGAGGACTGAAGCTTTCTTT
TRBV28	TRBJ1-1	NA	15	NA	CASSWYPIRNTEAFF	TGTGCCAGCAGTTGGTATCCGATTAGGAACACTGAAGCTTTCTTT
TRBV5-8	TRBJ1-1	NA	14	NA	CASSLLGQNTEAFF	TGTGCCAGCAGCTTGTTGGGCCAGAACACTGAAGCTTTCTTT
TRBV28	TRBJ2-2	NA	14	NA	CASRGQGDTGELFF	TGTGCCAGCCGTGGGCAGGGCGACACCGGGGAGCTGTTTTTT
TRBV6-5	TRBJ2-7	NA	15	NA	CASSLSQGPAYEQYF	TGTGCCAGCAGTCTCTCCCAGGGGCCCGCCTACGAGCAGTACTTC
TRBV6-6	TRBJ1-1	NA	14	NA	CASRWTEGNTEAFF	TGTGCCAGCAGGTGGACAGAAGGGAACACTGAAGCTTTCTTT
TRBV4-1	TRBJ2-1	NA	16	NA	CASSPRRAKGDNEQFF	TGCGCCAGCAGCCCCAGGAGGGCCAAAGGAGACAATGAGCAGTTCTTC
TRBV5-1	TRBJ2-7	TRBD1	16	NA	CASSLALGGQGVEQYF	TGCGCCAGCAGCTTGGCTTTGGGGGGACAGGGGGTCGAGCAGTACTTC
TRBV18	TRBJ2-2	NA	16	few	CASSPDMQGIAGELFF	TGTGCCAGCTCCCCGGACATGCAGGGGATAGCCGGGGAGCTGTTTTTT
TRBV11-2	TRBJ2-5	NA	14	NA	CASSFQDMQETQYF	TGTGCCAGCAGCTTTCAGGACATGCAAGAGACCCAGTACTTC
TRBV7-3	TRBJ1-6	TRBD1	15	NA	CASSLSDRAGSPLHF	TGTGCCAGCAGCTTAAGCGACAGGGCGGGTTCACCCCTCCACTTT
TRBV29-1	TRBJ1-4	NA	15	NA	CSVGDGGSANEKLFF	TGCAGCGTGGGGGACGGGGGATCAGCTAATGAAAAACTGTTTTTT
TRBV4-2	TRBJ2-7	TRBD2	18	NA	CASSQDFISGLAGAEQYF	TGTGCCAGCAGCCAAGACTTCATAAGCGGACTAGCGGGGGCCGAGCAGTACTTC
TRBV6-1	TRBJ1-2	NA	13	NA	CASSERELYGYTF	TGTGCCAGCAGTGAACGAGAGCTCTATGGCTACACCTTC
TRBV15	TRBJ1-2	NA	15	NA	CATSRDLSANYGYTF	TGTGCCACCAGCAGAGATCTCTCCGCTAACTATGGCTACACCTTC
TRBV5-1	TRBJ1-4	NA	16	NA	CASRPITFSPDTRMVF	TGCGCCAGCAGGCCCATTACCTTCTCACCGGACACTCGGATGGTTTTT
TRBV5-1	TRBJ1-4	TRBD1	15	once	CASSLGTGVNEKLFF	TGCGCCAGCAGCCTAGGGACAGGCGTTAATGAAAAACTGTTTTTT
TRBV10-3	TRBJ1-2	TRBD1	13	NA	CAISEGTGYGYTF	TGTGCCATCAGTGAAGGGACAGGGTATGGCTACACCTTC
TRBV7-2	TRBJ1-2	NA	14	NA	CASSSSLGGYGYTF	TGTGCCAGCAGCTCTAGTCTCGGGGGGTATGGCTACACCTTC
TRBV19	TRBJ2-3	TRBD2	15	NA	CASSPGTSSADTQYF	TGTGCCAGTAGCCCCGGGACTAGCAGTGCAGATACGCAGTATTTT
TRBV6-7	TRBJ1-1	NA	16	NA	CASSYTPLPRNTEAFF	TGTGCCAGCAGTTACACCCCTCTACCTAGGAACACTGAAGCTTTCTTT
TRBV2	TRBJ1-1	NA	14	NA	CASSGGGEDTEAFF	TGTGCCAGCAGTGGGGGGGGCGAGGACACTGAAGCTTTCTTT
TRBV7-9	TRBJ2-6	TRBD1	16	NA	CASSLNRGTGANVLTF	TGTGCCAGCAGCTTAAACAGGGGAACAGGGGCCAACGTCCTGACTTTC
TRBV7-2	TRBJ1-2	TRBD1	13	once	CASSFDRGQGYTF	TGTGCCAGCAGCTTTGACAGGGGGCAAGGCTACACCTTC